This TCR beta chain was captured in a study of cytomegalovirus exposure and HLA in healthy donors. On the study more broadly: Later analysis reported that the approximately 110 validation repertoires shared the platform of the 650 to 700 first-cohort repertoires. General study results and limits: Despite most TCR sequences being rare, some public TCRs occurred in many donors. It was 164 TCR beta chains that were listed as cytomegalovirus-associated. In a later analysis, first-cohort TCR clusters were found to tend to co-occur in the approximately 120 validation repertoires.

The repertoire was sequenced with immunoSEQ multiplex PCR; TCRdb's copy has only in-frame clones and lacks some. This sample has 250,000 to 300,000 clones; around 90% occur once, and the top ten carry 0.37%. Losses at the gene ends were 6 bases for V and 4 bases for J; bases not matched to a gene: 7. Germline CDR1 reads LGHNA; CDR2 reads YSLEER. CDR3 size: 14 residues. There are a few counts of this clone. The antigen is not known. The sequencing sample was made of PBMCs. The TCR sequence derives from a young woman in good health and CMV-seronegative. This chain links TRBV4-3 with TRBJ2-7; 9 bases agree with TRBD1. The CDR3 loop reads CASSAGTGRYEQYF. CDR3 nucleotides: TGCGCCAGCAGTGCCGGGACAGGGAGGTACGAGCAGTACTTC.